The 18 T cell receptor beta chains below all came from one sample that was sequenced in a study of blood T cell repertoires in COVID-19. Clones were read by immunoSEQ multiplex PCR, and TCRdb kept only the in-frame ones, dropping some. The sample lists about 210,000 clones, over 70% occurring once. The sequencing sample was made of peripheral blood. These TCRs come from a man in his fifties or sixties with active or convalescent COVID-19.

This chain uses TRBV27 with TRBJ2-1; 10 bases map to TRBD2. Germline CDR1 reads MNHEY; CDR2 reads SMNVEV (reference sequence). This CDR3 spans 15 amino acids. With V trimmed by 5 bases and J by 6 bases, 7 bases remained unmatched. CDR3 sequence reads: CASSPGLAELNEQFF. DNA for the CDR3: TGTGCCAGCAGTCCCGGACTAGCGGAGCTCAATGAGCAGTTCTTC.

This chain joins TRBV28 and TRBJ1-4; D is unclear. Germline V CDR1 and CDR2: MDHEN, SYDVKM. V was cut by 1 base and J by 8 bases, with 17 bases left in between. This CDR3 spans 16 amino acids. Here the CDR3 reads CASSLFSFREWEKLFF. CDR3 in DNA: TGTGCCAGCAGTTTATTTTCGTTCCGGGAATGGGAAAAACTGTTTTTT.

The rearrangement uses TRBV10-3 and TRBJ2-2, with 12 bases identical to TRBD2. This CDR3 contains 14 residues. Per germline, CDR1 ENHRY and CDR2 SYGVKD. With 6 bases clipped from V and 7 bases from J, the junction kept 3 bases outside the gene matches. The CDR3 here is CAISRLAGVGELFF. The DNA for the CDR3 is TGTGCCATCAGCAGACTAGCGGGAGTCGGGGAGCTGTTTTTT.

This clone appeared a single time. The chain is built from TRBV4-2 and TRBJ1-4, with 7 bases aligning to TRBD1. Germline loops: CDR1 LGHNA, CDR2 YNFKEQ. The ends lost 2 bases at V and 6 bases at J; junction bases unmatched: 3. This CDR3 region has 14 residues. CDR3 amino acids: CASSQRQGDEKLFF. The CDR3 bases are TGTGCCAGCAGCCAAAGGCAGGGGGATGAAAAACTGTTTTTT.

J is TRBJ2-3 and V is TRBV19, with a weak D call TRBD1 (5 bases). Germline V gives CDR1 LNHDA, CDR2 SQIVND (reference sequence). The CDR3 is 15 amino acids. Deletions cut 3 bases from V and 2 bases from J, with 12 bases between. Here the CDR3 DNA reads TGTGCCAGTAGTATCGCGGCAGGGTACACAGATACGCAGTATTTT. Translation: CASSIAAGYTDTQYF. The full variable domain, with the rest looked up from reference TRBV19 and TRBJ2-3, is DGGITQSPKYLFRKEGQNVTLSCEQNLNHDAMYWYRQDPGQGLRLIYYSQIVNDFQKGDIAEGYSVSREKKESFPLTVTSAQKNPTAFYLCASSIAAGYTDTQYFGPGTRLTVL.

The genes are TRBV7-2 and TRBJ1-2, with D possibly TRBD1 on 6 matching bases. Deletions cut 4 bases from V and 3 bases from J, with 9 bases between. The CDR3 totals 13 residues. The germline CDR1 and CDR2 sequences are SGHTA and FQGNSA. CDR3 DNA: TGTGCCAGCAGCTCGCGACAGGACTATGGCTACACCTTC. Protein: CASSSRQDYGYTF.

V is TRBV27 and J is TRBJ2-3; tentative D call: TRBD1 (6 bases). The CDR3 contains 14 residues. Per the germline V gene, CDR1 is MNHEY and CDR2 is SMNVEV (reference sequence). V lost 5 bases, J lost 0 bases, and 9 bases lay in between. In DNA form, the CDR3 reads TGTGCCAGCAGTGAGGGGGATAGCACAGATACGCAGTATTTT. It encodes CASSEGDSTDTQYF.

The V and J genes are TRBV3-1 (or the pseudogene TRBV3-2) and TRBJ2-2; 8 nucleotides match TRBD2. With V trimmed by 1 base and J by 2 bases, 6 bases remained unmatched. CDR3 length equals 17 residues. Germline V CDR1 and CDR2: LGHDT, YNNKEL (reference sequence). This CDR3 reads CASSQAFAGGNTGELFF. CDR3 nucleotides: TGTGCCAGCAGCCAAGCCTTCGCGGGGGGTAACACCGGGGAGCTGTTTTTT.

This clone was observed once. The chain links TRBV7-2 to TRBJ1-5; D is perhaps TRBD1 (5 bases). CDR3 length: 14 residues. V gave up 2 bases and J gave up 7 bases, with 12 bases separating them. In germline, CDR1 is SGHTA, CDR2 FQGNSA. CDR3 in DNA: TGTGCCAGCAGCTTACAGGGATGGGGACAGCCCCAGCATTTT. As protein: CASSLQGWGQPQHF.

The chain recombines TRBV6-2 or TRBV6-3 with TRBJ2-2; D remains unclear. This CDR3 has 13 amino acids. Germline values: CDR1 MNHEY, CDR2 SVGEGT. Trimming shortened V by 0 bases and J by 6 bases, and 5 bases separated the two germline ends. CDR3 in amino acids: CASSYSSSGELFF. In DNA, the CDR3 is TGTGCCAGCAGTTACTCGAGTTCCGGGGAGCTGTTTTTT.

The chain has TRBV5-1 and TRBJ2-1; possible D gene TRBD2, 6 bases. CDR3 length equals 13 residues. The V gene's germline CDR1 is SGHRS and CDR2 YFSETQ. Trimming took 0 bases from V and 8 from J, leaving 9 bases between them. This CDR3 reads CASSLASGDEQFF. DNA for the CDR3: TGCGCCAGCAGCTTGGCCTCGGGAGATGAGCAGTTCTTC.

This chain uses TRBV19 with TRBJ2-1; 7 bases map to TRBD2. This CDR3 has 14 amino acids. Germline V lookup: CDR1 LNHDA, CDR2 SQIVND (reference sequence). V shed 9 bases and J 7 bases; nucleotides not matched to a gene: 12. The CDR3 protein is CASHQRDRFNEQFF. CDR3 in DNA: TGTGCCAGCCATCAGCGGGACCGTTTTAATGAGCAGTTCTTC. The full variable domain, rest sourced from reference TRBV19 and TRBJ2-1, is DGGITQSPKYLFRKEGQNVTLSCEQNLNHDAMYWYRQDPGQGLRLIYYSQIVNDFQKGDIAEGYSVSREKKESFPLTVTSAQKNPTAFYLCASHQRDRFNEQFFGPGTRLTVL.

The chain uses TRBV5-1 and TRBJ2-2, with a tentative D call TRBD1 (5 bases). CDR1 and CDR2 from the germline V gene are SGHRS and YFSETQ. Trimming left V 4 bases short and J 7 bases short, with 14 bases between. The CDR3 is 14 residues long. The CDR3 DNA reads TGCGCCAGCAGCCTCCAAGGGGAAGGCGGGGAGCTGTTTTTT. Encoded protein: CASSLQGEGGELFF.

The chain is built from TRBV6-5 and TRBJ1-2, with TRBD1 as a possible D gene (5 bases). CDR1 is MNHEY, CDR2 SVGAGI, per germline. The V end was cut by 8 bases, the J end by 3 bases, with 7 bases between. The CDR3 extends over 11 amino acids. CDR3 amino acids: CASAGYYGYTF. CDR3 DNA: TGTGCCAGCGCAGGGTACTATGGCTACACCTTC.

In its sample, this clone was seen once. The rearrangement uses TRBV10-1 and TRBJ1-1; a weak D match, TRBD1 (5 bases). With 0 bases removed from V and 6 bases from J, the gap between germline ends came to 11 bases. Germline CDR1 and CDR2: WNHNN and SYGVQD (reference sequence). CDR3 size: 14 residues. For the CDR3, the DNA is TGCGCCAGCAGTGAGTCCGACAGTTCGGCTGAAGCTTTCTTT. This gives the protein CASSESDSSAEAFF.

V gene TRBV19 combines with J gene TRBJ2-3, with a possible D match to TRBD2 (6 bases). The germline V gene encodes CDR1 LNHDA and CDR2 SQIVND (reference sequence). Between the trimmed V and J ends, which lost 4 bases and 3 bases, there was a span of 14 bases. The CDR3 has 15 residues. The CDR3 loop is CASSTMLRGTDTQYF. CDR3 bases: TGTGCCAGTAGTACAATGCTGCGGGGAACAGATACGCAGTATTTT.

The chain carries TRBV18 and TRBJ2-5; D ambiguous. CDR3 size: 15 residues. V was cut by 6 bases and J by 5 bases, with 19 bases left in between. Germline V gene data show CDR1 as KGHSH and CDR2 as LQKENI. The CDR3 sequence: CASSAVDPDWETQYF. In nucleotides, the CDR3 is TGTGCCAGCTCGGCAGTGGATCCAGACTGGGAGACCCAGTACTTC.

V and J are TRBV11-3 and TRBJ2-1, with 7 bases fitting TRBD2. The germline gives CDR1 SGHNT, CDR2 YENEEA. J gave up 7 bases and V 0 bases, and 6 bases lay outside the gene matches. This CDR3 is built from 15 residues. This CDR3 reads CASSLDGRRENEQFF. In DNA form, the CDR3 reads TGTGCCAGCAGCTTAGACGGGAGGCGGGAAAATGAGCAGTTCTTC.